The 19 T cell receptor beta chains below all came from one sample that was sequenced in a study of cytomegalovirus exposure and HLA in healthy donors. The PCR contained 60 Vbeta and 13 Jbeta primers. The repertoire was sequenced with immunoSEQ multiplex PCR; TCRdb's copy has only in-frame clones and lacks some. The sample lists under 150,000 clones; approximately 70% were seen once. The sample taken for sequencing was PBMCs. Every receptor here comes from a woman aged 60 to 75 in good health and CMV-seropositive.

V usage is TRBV19 and J usage is TRBJ2-1; TRBD1 is a possible D gene (5 bases). The V gene's germline CDR1 is LNHDA and CDR2 SQIVND (reference sequence). The CDR3 extends over 12 amino acids. Trimming stripped 9 bases from V and 2 bases from J, with 8 bases between. The CDR3 bases are TGTGCCAGCAAGGACACCTACAATGAGCAGTTCTTC. Its translation: CASKDTYNEQFF.

The chain uses TRBV6-1 and TRBJ2-1; TRBD2 matches at 7 bases. Germline assignment: CDR1 MNHNS and CDR2 SASEGT. The CDR3 covers 15 residues. Trimming removed 6 bases from V and 4 bases from J; junction bases left unmatched: 9. The CDR3 nucleotides read TGTGCCAGCAGCCCGTGGGGGGGGGAGTACAATGAGCAGTTCTTC. Protein product: CASSPWGGEYNEQFF.

V is TRBV6-5 and J is TRBJ1-2; the D is unclear. The CDR3 extends over 12 amino acids. Germline loops: CDR1 MNHEY, CDR2 SVGAGI. Trimming stripped 7 bases from V and 4 bases from J, with 10 bases between. In DNA, the CDR3 is TGTGCCAGCATGGGCGGGCCCTATGGCTACACCTTC. This codes for CASMGGPYGYTF.

This clone was seen only a few times. This chain uses TRBV9 with TRBJ2-7, with 9 bases aligning to TRBD1. Germline CDR1 and CDR2: SGDLS and YYNGEE. This CDR3 spans 14 amino acids. Trimming took 5 bases from V and 6 from J; bases not matched to a gene: 9. The CDR3 reads CASSPGQGHGEQYF. The CDR3 region has the DNA TGTGCCAGCAGTCCGGGACAGGGTCATGGCGAGCAGTACTTC.

The rearrangement links TRBV28 to TRBJ1-1, with no clear D. Per germline, CDR1 MDHEN and CDR2 SYDVKM. Trimming left V 4 bases short and J 2 bases short, with 17 bases between. This CDR3 is built from 16 residues. CDR3 loop: CASSSLPPAGNTEAFF. The CDR3 DNA follows: TGTGCCAGCAGTTCTCTGCCGCCGGCAGGAAACACTGAAGCTTTCTTT.

The chain is built from TRBV11-2 and TRBJ2-3, with unresolved D. The CDR3 totals 14 residues. Germline assignment: CDR1 SGHAT and CDR2 FQNNGV. The V gene lost 3 bases and the J gene lost 0 bases, with 7 bases spanning the gap. The CDR3 DNA reads TGTGCCAGCAGCTTTGTGCGGAGCACAGATACGCAGTATTTT. This codes for CASSFVRSTDTQYF.

V gene TRBV9 combines with J gene TRBJ1-1; 8 bases are shared with TRBD1. With 0 bases clipped from V and 0 bases from J, the junction kept 1 base outside the gene matches. Germline loops: CDR1 SGDLS, CDR2 YYNGEE. CDR3 length: 15 residues. In nucleotides, the CDR3 is TGTGCCAGCAGCGTAGGGACAGGGATGAACACTGAAGCTTTCTTT. Protein product: CASSVGTGMNTEAFF.

This sequence joins TRBV2 and TRBJ1-1, with 7 bases fitting TRBD1. V lost 5 bases and J lost 1; bases outside the gene matches: 4. The CDR3 length is 14 residues. Germline CDR1 reads SNHLY; CDR2 reads FYNNEI. The CDR3 reads CASSIWTGNTEAFF. DNA of the CDR3: TGTGCCAGCAGTATTTGGACAGGGAACACTGAAGCTTTCTTT. The full variable domain, in which reference TRBV2 and TRBJ1-1 provide the parts outside the CDR3, is EPEVTQTPSHQVTQMGQEVILRCVPISNHLYFYWYRQILGQKVEFLVSFYNNEISEKSEIFDDQFSVERPDGSNFTLKIRSTKLEDSAMYFCASSIWTGNTEAFFGQGTRLTVV.

The CDR3 DNA reads TGTGCCAGCAGTTACCCTCTGTCACCCCTCCACTTT. Its translation is CASSYPLSPLHF. The genes are TRBV6-5 and TRBJ1-6; D uncertain. CDR1 is MNHEY, CDR2 SVGAGI, per germline. With 2 bases removed from V and 10 bases from J, the gap between germline ends came to 6 bases. CDR3 length equals 12 residues.

The rearrangement joins TRBV5-6 to TRBJ2-1; 9 nucleotides agree with TRBD2. With 2 bases clipped from V and 2 bases from J, the junction kept 5 bases outside the gene matches. The CDR3 consists of 16 residues. Germline CDR1 reads SGHDT; CDR2 reads YYEEEE. DNA for the CDR3: TGTGCCAGCAGCTTTGGGGCGGGGGGGCCCTACAATGAGCAGTTCTTC. This gives the protein CASSFGAGGPYNEQFF.

The rearrangement links TRBV27 to TRBJ2-7; TRBD2 agrees at 7 bases. Germline V lookup: CDR1 MNHEY, CDR2 SMNVEV (reference sequence). This CDR3 has 14 residues. V dropped 8 bases and J dropped 4; count of bases not matched to a gene: 11. DNA of the CDR3: TGTGCCAGCCGTCTGGGGGGGAATTGGTACGAGCAGTACTTC. Protein sequence: CASRLGGNWYEQYF.

This rearrangement joins TRBV7-9 to TRBJ2-7; no firm D call. This CDR3 has 13 residues. Germline V lookup: CDR1 SEHNR, CDR2 FQNEAQ (reference sequence). Between the trimmed V and J ends, which lost 5 bases and 1 base, there was a span of 9 bases. DNA for the CDR3: TGTGCCAGCAGCCTGAGCGAGTCCTACGAGCAGTACTTC. Its protein product is CASSLSESYEQYF.

This clone was observed once. The CDR3 nucleotides read TGCGCCAGCAGTGGGGGGACTCAAAGGGGCTCTTTCTTT. Protein product: CASSGGTQRGSFF. The V call is TRBV10-1, the J call TRBJ1-1; D perhaps matches TRBD1 (5 bases). The V gene's germline CDR1 is WNHNN and CDR2 SYGVQD (reference sequence). This CDR3 has 13 amino acids. V was clipped by 4 bases and J by 12 bases, with 18 bases between them.

This clone was detected a few times. V usage is TRBV6-1 and J usage is TRBJ1-2; D is possibly TRBD1 (6 bases). V dropped 6 bases and J dropped 7 bases, with 9 bases sitting between them. This CDR3 contains 11 residues. Germline lookup yields CDR1 MNHNS and CDR2 SASEGT. The CDR3 sequence: CASSWGPGYTF. The CDR3 DNA reads TGTGCCAGCAGCTGGGGGCCTGGCTACACCTTC.

V is TRBV6-1 and J is TRBJ1-3, with D possibly TRBD1 on 5 matching bases. This CDR3 comprises 15 residues. Trimming took off 6 bases at V and 4 bases at J, with 16 bases between the two ends. In germline, CDR1 is MNHNS, CDR2 SASEGT. CDR3 sequence: CASRVWDLSGNTIYF. The CDR3, as DNA: TGTGCCAGCAGAGTGTGGGACTTGTCGGGAAACACCATATATTTT.

The chain couples TRBV13 to TRBJ2-5, with 7 bases lining up with TRBD1. V trimming: 6 bases; J trimming: 0 bases; junction bases outside the gene matches: 10. Germline CDR1 and CDR2: PRHDT and FYEKMQ (reference sequence). This CDR3 is 16 amino acids long. The CDR3 DNA is TGTGCCAGCAGTCCTGGGACAGTCAAGTACCAAGAGACCCAGTACTTC. This codes for CASSPGTVKYQETQYF.

This clone was observed once. This sequence joins TRBV5-4 and TRBJ2-3, with 7 bases identical to TRBD1. V gave up 1 base and J gave up 2 bases; unmatched junction bases: 7. The CDR3 has 16 residues. Germline CDR1 reads SGHNT; CDR2 reads YYREEE (reference sequence). CDR3 sequence (DNA): TGTGCCAGCAGCTTGACGGGACAGACCATCACAGATACGCAGTATTTT. Translated: CASSLTGQTITDTQYF. The full variable domain, with the rest looked up from reference TRBV5-4 and TRBJ2-3, is ETGVTQSPTHLIKTRGQQVTLRCSSQSGHNTVSWYQQALGQGPQFIFQYYREEENGRGNFPPRFSGLQFPNYSSELNVNALELDDSALYLCASSLTGQTITDTQYFGPGTRLTVL.

This clone was seen more than once but under ten times. CDR3 coding DNA: TGCGCCAGCAGCCAAGATCCCGGGTTTAACTATGGCTACACCTTC. Its translation is CASSQDPGFNYGYTF. V is TRBV4-1 and J is TRBJ1-2; D is ambiguous. The germline V and J ends were trimmed by 0 bases and 1 base, with 9 bases remaining between them. This CDR3 spans 15 amino acids. CDR1 is MGHRA, CDR2 YSYEKL, per germline.

The genes are TRBV6-6 and TRBJ2-7; 8 nucleotides match TRBD1. Germline CDR1 and CDR2: MNHNY and SVGAGI (reference sequence). V lost 7 bases and J lost 4; bases outside the gene matches: 9. The CDR3 contains 14 residues. CDR3 sequence: CASIPTGVLYEQYF. The CDR3 region has the DNA TGTGCCAGCATACCGACAGGGGTTTTGTACGAGCAGTACTTC.